The rows below give T cell receptor beta chains drawn from one sample of a study of cytomegalovirus exposure and HLA in healthy donors. Data came from immunoSEQ multiplex PCR; TCRdb stores just in-frame clones and leaves some out. The sample has about 180,000 clones; over 75% are singletons. The sample comprised PBMCs. The receptors shown here come from a woman in her 50s in good health and CMV-seronegative. Both conserved end residues are part of each CDR3. A D gene is named only where the DNA matches it firmly. Where a row states a size, it is once, few, many or the class of an expanded clone; other rows omit it.

j_call,d_call,clone_size,v_call,cdr3_nt,cdr3_aa
TRBJ2-1,TRBD1,-,TRBV2,TGTGCCAGCACGGACAGGGAAGGCTACAATGAGCAGTTCTTC,CASTDREGYNEQFF
TRBJ2-1,-,-,TRBV30,TGTGCCTGGAGGGGCGGGCCCTACAATGAGCAGTTCTTC,CAWRGGPYNEQFF
TRBJ2-1,-,-,TRBV5-1,TGCGCCAGCAGGGAAGACGGGGTGCCCTACAATGAGCAGTTCTTC,CASREDGVPYNEQFF
TRBJ2-3,TRBD2,-,TRBV2,TGTGCCAGCACTCTAGCGGGGGGCCTCAACACAGATACGCAGTATTTT,CASTLAGGLNTDTQYF
TRBJ2-1,TRBD2,few,TRBV6-1,TGTGCCAGCAGTGAAATGGATACAAGTCTGGGGACTAGCTTTCCTGAGCAGTTCTTC,CASSEMDTSLGTSFPEQFF
TRBJ1-1,-,-,TRBV7-2,TGTGCCAGCAGCTTAGTCGGGTCGGGGAACACTGAAGCTTTCTTT,CASSLVGSGNTEAFF
TRBJ2-2,-,-,TRBV18,TGTGCCAGCTCACCACGAACCGGGAGCCGCCACGGGGAGCTGTTTTTT,CASSPRTGSRHGELFF
TRBJ1-2,TRBD1,-,TRBV7-8,TGTGCCAGCAGCTTAAACAGGGGAGGCTATGGCTACACCTTC,CASSLNRGGYGYTF
TRBJ2-1,TRBD2,-,TRBV9,TGTGCCAGCAGCGCTAGCGGGAATTACAATGAGCAGTTCTTC,CASSASGNYNEQFF
TRBJ2-7,TRBD1,-,TRBV29-1,TGCAGCGCCAGGGGGTCCTACGAGCAGTACTTC,CSARGSYEQYF
TRBJ1-4,-,-,TRBV19,TGTGCCAGTAGTCTAACCAGGACAGCGACCTCAACTAATGAAAAACTGTTTTTT,CASSLTRTATSTNEKLFF